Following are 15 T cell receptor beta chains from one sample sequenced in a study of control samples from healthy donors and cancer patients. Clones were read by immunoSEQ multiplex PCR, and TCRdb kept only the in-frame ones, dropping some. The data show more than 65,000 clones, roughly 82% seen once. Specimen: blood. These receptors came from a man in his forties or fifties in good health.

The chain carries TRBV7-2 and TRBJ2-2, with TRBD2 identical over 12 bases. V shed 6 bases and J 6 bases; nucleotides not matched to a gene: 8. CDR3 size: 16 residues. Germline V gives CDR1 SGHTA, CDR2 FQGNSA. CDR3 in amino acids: CASRPSGRGSAGELFF. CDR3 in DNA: TGTGCCAGCAGACCTAGCGGGAGGGGAAGCGCCGGGGAGCTGTTTTTT.

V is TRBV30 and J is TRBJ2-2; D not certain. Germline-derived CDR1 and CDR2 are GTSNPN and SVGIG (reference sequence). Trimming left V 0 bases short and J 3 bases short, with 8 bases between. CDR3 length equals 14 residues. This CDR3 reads CAWSVQLDTGELFF. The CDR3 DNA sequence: TGTGCCTGGAGTGTACAACTCGACACCGGGGAGCTGTTTTTT.

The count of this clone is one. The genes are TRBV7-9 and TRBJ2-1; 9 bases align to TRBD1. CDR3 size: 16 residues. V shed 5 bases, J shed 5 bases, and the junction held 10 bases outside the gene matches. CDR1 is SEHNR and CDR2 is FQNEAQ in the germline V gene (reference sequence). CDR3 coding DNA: TGTGCCAGCAGCATAAAACCGGGACAGGGAAACAATGAGCAGTTCTTC. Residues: CASSIKPGQGNNEQFF.

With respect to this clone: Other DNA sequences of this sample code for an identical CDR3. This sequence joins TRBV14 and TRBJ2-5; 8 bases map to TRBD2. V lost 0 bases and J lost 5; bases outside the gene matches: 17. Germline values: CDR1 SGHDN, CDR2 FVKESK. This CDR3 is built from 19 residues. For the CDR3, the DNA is TGTGCCAGCAGCCAAGATATTTGGAGCGGGGGTCGGCATGGGGAGACCCAGTACTTC. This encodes CASSQDIWSGGRHGETQYF.

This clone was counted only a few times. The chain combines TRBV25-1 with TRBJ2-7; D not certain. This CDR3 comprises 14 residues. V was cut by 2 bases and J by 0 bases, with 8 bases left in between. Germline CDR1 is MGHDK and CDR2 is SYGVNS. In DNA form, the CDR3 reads TGTGCCAGCAGTGAACAATTCCCCTCCTACGAGCAGTACTTC. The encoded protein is CASSEQFPSYEQYF.

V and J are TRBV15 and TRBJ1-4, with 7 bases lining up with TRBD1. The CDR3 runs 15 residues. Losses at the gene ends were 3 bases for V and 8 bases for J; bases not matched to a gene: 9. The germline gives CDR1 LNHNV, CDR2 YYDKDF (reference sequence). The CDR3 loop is CATSSFTGADEKLFF. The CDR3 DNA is TGTGCCACCAGCAGCTTTACAGGGGCTGACGAAAAACTGTTTTTT.

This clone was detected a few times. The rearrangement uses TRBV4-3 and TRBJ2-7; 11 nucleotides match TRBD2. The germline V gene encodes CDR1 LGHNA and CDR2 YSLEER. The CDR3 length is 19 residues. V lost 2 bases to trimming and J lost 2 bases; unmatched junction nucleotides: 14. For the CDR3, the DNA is TGCGCCAGCAGCCAACGGCTACTAGCGGGAGAAGGGGCGCCCTACGAGCAGTACTTC. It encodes CASSQRLLAGEGAPYEQYF.

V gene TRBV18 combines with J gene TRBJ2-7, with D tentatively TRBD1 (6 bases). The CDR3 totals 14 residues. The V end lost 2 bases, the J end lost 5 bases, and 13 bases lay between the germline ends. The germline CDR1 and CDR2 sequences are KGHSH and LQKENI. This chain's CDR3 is CASSPKGTNHEQYF. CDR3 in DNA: TGTGCCAGCTCACCAAAGGGGACAAACCACGAGCAGTACTTC.

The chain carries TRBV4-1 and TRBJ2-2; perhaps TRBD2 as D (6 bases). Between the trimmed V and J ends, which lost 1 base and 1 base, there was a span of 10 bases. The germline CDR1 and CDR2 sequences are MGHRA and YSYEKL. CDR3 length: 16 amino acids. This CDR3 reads CASSQGTGVNTGELFF. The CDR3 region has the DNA TGCGCCAGCAGCCAAGGTACGGGGGTGAACACCGGGGAGCTGTTTTTT.

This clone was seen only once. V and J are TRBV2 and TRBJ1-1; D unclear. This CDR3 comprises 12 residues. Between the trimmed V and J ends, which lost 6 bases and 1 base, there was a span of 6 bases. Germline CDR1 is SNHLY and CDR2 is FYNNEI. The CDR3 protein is CASRVSNTEAFF. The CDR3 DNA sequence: TGTGCCAGCAGGGTCTCGAACACTGAAGCTTTCTTT.

As DNA, the CDR3 is TGCGCCAGCAGCCAAGGGAGCGGTAGCTCCTACGAGCAGTACTTC. This codes for CASSQGSGSSYEQYF. This chain joins TRBV4-3 and TRBJ2-7; D is perhaps TRBD2 (5 bases). V gave up 1 base and J gave up 0 bases, with 10 bases separating them. Per germline, CDR1 LGHNA and CDR2 YSLEER. The CDR3 spans 15 residues.

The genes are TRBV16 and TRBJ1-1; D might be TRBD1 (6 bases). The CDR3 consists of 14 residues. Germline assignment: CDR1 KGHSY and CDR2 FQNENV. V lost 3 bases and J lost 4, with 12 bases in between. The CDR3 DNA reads TGTGCCAGCAGCCACCAGACCAGGGGCACTGAAGCTTTCTTT. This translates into CASSHQTRGTEAFF. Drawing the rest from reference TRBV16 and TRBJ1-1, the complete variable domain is GEEVAQTPKHLVRGEGQKAKLYCAPIKGHSYVFWYQQVLKNEFKFLISFQNENVFDETGMPKERFSAKCLPNSPCSLEIQATKLEDSAVYFCASSHQTRGTEAFFGQGTRLTVV.

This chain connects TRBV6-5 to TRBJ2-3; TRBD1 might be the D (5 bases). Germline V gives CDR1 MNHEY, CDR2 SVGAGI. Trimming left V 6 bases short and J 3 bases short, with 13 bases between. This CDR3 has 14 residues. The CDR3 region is CASRGVNPTDTQYF. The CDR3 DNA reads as TGTGCCAGCAGAGGGGTAAACCCTACAGATACGCAGTATTTT.

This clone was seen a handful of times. Here the CDR3 DNA reads TGCGCCAGCAGCTCGGCCCTCGAGCAGTACTTC. Encoded protein: CASSSALEQYF. This chain connects TRBV5-1 to TRBJ2-7, with D uncertain. There are 11 residues in the CDR3. V lost 3 bases, J lost 6 bases, and 7 bases lay in between. Germline V gene sequence: CDR1 SGHRS, CDR2 YFSETQ.

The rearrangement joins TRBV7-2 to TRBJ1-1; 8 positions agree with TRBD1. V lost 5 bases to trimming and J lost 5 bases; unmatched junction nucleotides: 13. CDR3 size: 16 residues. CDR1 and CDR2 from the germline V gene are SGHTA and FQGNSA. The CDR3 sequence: CASSKAGTGLRTEAFF. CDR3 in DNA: TGTGCCAGCAGCAAGGCCGGGACAGGACTTAGGACTGAAGCTTTCTTT.